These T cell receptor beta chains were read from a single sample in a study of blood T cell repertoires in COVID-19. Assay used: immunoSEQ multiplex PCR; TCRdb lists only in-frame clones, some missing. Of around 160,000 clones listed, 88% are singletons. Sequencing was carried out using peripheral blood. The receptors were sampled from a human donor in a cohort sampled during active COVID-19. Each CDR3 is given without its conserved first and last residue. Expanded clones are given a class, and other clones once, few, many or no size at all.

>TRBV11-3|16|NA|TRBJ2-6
ASSFLIGTGYGANVLT
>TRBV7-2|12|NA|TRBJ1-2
ASSPALGDYGYT
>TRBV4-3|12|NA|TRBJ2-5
ASSHHRGQETQY
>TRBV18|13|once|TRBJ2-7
ASSPVADGIYEQY
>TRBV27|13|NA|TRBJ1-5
ANLFYRESNQPQH
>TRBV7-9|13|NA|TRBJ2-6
ASSLPGIGANVLT
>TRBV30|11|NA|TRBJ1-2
AWSYKLNYGYT
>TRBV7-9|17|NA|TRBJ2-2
ASSRWGTSGIPNTGELF
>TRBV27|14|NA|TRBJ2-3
ASSRGAGGPTDTQY
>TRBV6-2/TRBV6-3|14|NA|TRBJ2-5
ASSPGLVRYQETQY
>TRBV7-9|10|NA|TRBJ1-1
ASRQGNTEAF
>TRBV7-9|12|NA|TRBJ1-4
ASSRRGEEEKLF
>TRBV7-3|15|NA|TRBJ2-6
ASSLTGTGSGANVLT
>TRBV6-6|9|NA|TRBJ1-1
ASSLYDGAF
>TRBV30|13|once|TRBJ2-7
AWSVGMEVAYEQY
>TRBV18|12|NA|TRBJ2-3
ASSPGSITDTQY
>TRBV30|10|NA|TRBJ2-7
AWTRDTYEQY
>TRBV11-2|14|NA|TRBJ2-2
ASSPDRGFGTGELF
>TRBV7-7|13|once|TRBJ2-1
ASSLQSGAYNEQF
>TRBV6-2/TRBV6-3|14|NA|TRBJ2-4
ASSRQGWGAKNIQY
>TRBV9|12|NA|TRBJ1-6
ASRGPGENSPLH
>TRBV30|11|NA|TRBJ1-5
AWSESSNQPQH
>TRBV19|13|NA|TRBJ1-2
ASLGRETGDYGYT
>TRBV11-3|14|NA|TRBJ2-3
ASSFGTSGRADTQY
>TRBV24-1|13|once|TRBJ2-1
ATSLSGGFYNEQF
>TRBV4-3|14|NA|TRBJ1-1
ASSPDRWLMNTEAF
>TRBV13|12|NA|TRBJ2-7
ASSQLENSYEQY
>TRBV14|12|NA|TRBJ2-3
ASSIGQGTDTQY
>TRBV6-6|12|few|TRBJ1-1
ASSYETPNTEAF
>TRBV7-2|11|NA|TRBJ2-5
ASSWGLRETQY
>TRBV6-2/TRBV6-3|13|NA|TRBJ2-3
ASSYQQLATDTQY
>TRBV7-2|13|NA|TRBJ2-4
ASSPPGTAKNIQY
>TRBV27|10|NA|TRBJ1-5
ASSSGNQPQH
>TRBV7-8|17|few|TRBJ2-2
ASSLSPRAHTRNTGELF
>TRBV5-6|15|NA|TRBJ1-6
ASSLVTGGDYNSPLH
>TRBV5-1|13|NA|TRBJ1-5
ASRRGTGSNQPQH
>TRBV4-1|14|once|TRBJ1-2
ASSQEGARTGTGYT
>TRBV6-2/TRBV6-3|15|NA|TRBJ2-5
ASSYSRVAGVKETQY
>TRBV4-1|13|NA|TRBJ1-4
ASSQGGTTHEKLF
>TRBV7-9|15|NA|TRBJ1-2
ASSPDTPSQGNYGYT
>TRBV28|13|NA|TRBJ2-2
ASSFRGGRSGELF
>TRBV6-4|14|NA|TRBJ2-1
ASSPSTGTGPNEQF
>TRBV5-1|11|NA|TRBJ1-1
ASSFHKNTEAF
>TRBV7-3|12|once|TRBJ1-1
ASSAGGLNTEAF
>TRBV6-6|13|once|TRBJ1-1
ASSSYPSGGTEAF
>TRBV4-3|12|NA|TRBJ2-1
ASSQGAQRAEQF
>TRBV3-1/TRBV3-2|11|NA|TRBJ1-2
ASSHGTGNGYT
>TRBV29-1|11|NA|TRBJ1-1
SVDSGGRAEAF